This TCR beta chain is from a study of T-cell reconstitution after alpha-beta-depleted transplantation in children. Per the germline V gene, CDR1 is SGDLS and CDR2 is YYNGEE. CDR3 size: 13 residues. Trimming cost V 3 bases and J 7 bases, with 10 bases left between them. Unique molecular identifiers featured in how the TCRbeta library was prepared. TCRdb used MiXCR to reprocess the PCR reads, holding one entry per CDR3 protein. The sample lists 500,000 or so distinct CDR3 sequences, about 30% occurring once. The receptor comes from a human donor who donated a stem cell graft to a child with aplastic anemia. This chain links TRBV9 with TRBJ2-2; D is tentatively TRBD1 or TRBD2 (5 bases each). The sequences come from PBMCs from the stem cell graft donor, collected from the stem cell graft. CDR3 in amino acids: CASSGPGGGELFF. CDR3 in DNA: TGTGCCAGCAGCGGACCTGGGGGCGGGGAGCTGTTTTTT. Full variable domain (missing parts from reference TRBV9 and TRBJ2-2): DSGVTQTPKHLITATGQRVTLRCSPRSGDLSVYWYQQSLDQGLQFLIQYYNGEERAKGNILERFSAQQFPDLHSELNLSSLELGDSALYFCASSGPGGGELFFGEGSRLTVL.